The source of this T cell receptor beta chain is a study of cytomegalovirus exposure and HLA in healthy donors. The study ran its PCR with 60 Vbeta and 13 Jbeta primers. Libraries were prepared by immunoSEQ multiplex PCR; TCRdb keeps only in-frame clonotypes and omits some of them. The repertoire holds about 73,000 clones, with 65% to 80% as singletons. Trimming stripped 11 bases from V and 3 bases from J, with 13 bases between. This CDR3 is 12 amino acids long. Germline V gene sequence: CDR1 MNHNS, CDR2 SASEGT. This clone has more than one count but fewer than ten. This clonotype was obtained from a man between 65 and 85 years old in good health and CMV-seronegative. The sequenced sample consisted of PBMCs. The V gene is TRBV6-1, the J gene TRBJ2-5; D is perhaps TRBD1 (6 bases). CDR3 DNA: TGTGCCGCTACAGGGACGGAAGAGACCCAGTACTTC. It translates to CAATGTEETQYF.